This T cell receptor (beta chain) was recorded in a study of cytomegalovirus exposure and HLA in healthy donors. Note on this clone: Its antigen is unknown.

Primers included in the PCR were 60 Vbeta and 13 Jbeta primers. Assay: immunoSEQ multiplex PCR; the TCRdb copy retains only in-frame clones and omits some. The sample includes some 140,000 clones, around 72% of them seen just once. Notes on the study in general: There were some V segments, including TRBV6-2 and TRBV6-3, excluded as indistinguishable.

Germline V CDR1 and CDR2: LNHDA, SQIVND (reference sequence). V shed 7 bases, J shed 4 bases, and the junction held 12 bases outside the gene matches. There are 15 residues in the CDR3. The chain links TRBV19 to TRBJ2-7; 8 bases fit TRBD2. Sequenced material: PBMCs. This clonotype was obtained from a man over 45 in good health and CMV-seropositive. In DNA, the CDR3 is TGTGCCAGTAAAGTCGGTGCGGGAGGTCTGTACGAGCAGTACTTC. Its protein is CASKVGAGGLYEQYF. Supplemented by reference TRBV19 and TRBJ2-7, the full variable domain reads DGGITQSPKYLFRKEGQNVTLSCEQNLNHDAMYWYRQDPGQGLRLIYYSQIVNDFQKGDIAEGYSVSREKKESFPLTVTSAQKNPTAFYLCASKVGAGGLYEQYFGPGTRLTVT.